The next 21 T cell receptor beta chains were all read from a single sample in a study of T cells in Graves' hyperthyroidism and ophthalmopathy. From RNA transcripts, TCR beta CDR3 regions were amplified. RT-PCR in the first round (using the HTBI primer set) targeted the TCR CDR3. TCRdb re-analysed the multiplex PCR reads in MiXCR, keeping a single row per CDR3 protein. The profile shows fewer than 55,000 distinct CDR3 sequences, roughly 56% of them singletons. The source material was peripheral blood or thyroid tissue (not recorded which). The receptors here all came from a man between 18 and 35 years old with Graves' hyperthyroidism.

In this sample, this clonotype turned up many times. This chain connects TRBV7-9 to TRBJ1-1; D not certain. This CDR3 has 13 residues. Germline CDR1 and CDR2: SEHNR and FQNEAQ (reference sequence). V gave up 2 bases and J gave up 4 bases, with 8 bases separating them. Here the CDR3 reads CASSLFRGTEAFF. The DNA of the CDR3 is TGTGCCAGCAGCTTATTCCGGGGCACTGAAGCTTTCTTT.

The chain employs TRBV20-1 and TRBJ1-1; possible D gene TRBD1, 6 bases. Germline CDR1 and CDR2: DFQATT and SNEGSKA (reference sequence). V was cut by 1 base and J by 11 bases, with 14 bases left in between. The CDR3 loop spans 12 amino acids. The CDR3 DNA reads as TGCAGTGCTAGAGGCCAGGGGCAGAGGGCTTTCTTT. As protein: CSARGQGQRAFF.

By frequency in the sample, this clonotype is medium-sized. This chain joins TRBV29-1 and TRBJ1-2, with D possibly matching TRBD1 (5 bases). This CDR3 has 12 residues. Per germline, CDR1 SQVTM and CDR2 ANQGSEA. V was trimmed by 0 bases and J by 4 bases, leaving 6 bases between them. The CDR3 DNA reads TGCAGCGTTGAAGAGGGGGGCTATGGCTACACCTTC. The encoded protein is CSVEEGGYGYTF.

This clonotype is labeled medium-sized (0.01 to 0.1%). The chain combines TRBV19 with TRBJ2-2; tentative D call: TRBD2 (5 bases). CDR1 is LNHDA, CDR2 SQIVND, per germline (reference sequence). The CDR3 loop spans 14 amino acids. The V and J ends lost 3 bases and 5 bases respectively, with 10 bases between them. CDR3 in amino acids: CASSIYRGTGELFF. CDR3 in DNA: TGTGCCAGTAGTATCTACAGAGGGACCGGGGAGCTGTTTTTT.

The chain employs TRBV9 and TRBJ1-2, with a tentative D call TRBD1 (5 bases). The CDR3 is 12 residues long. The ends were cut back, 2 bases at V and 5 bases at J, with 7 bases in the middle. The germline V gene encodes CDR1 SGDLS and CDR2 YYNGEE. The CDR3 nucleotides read TGTGCCAGCAGCGTGGGACTTTATGGCTACACCTTC. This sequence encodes CASSVGLYGYTF.

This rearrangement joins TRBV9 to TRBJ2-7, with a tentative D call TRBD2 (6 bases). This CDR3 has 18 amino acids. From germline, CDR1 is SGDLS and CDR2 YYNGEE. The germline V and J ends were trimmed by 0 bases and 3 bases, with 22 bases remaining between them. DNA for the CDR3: TGTGCCAGCAGCGTAGGACTCGGGGGAGGCTTGGGGGTCTACGAGCAGTACTTC. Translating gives CASSVGLGGGLGVYEQYF.

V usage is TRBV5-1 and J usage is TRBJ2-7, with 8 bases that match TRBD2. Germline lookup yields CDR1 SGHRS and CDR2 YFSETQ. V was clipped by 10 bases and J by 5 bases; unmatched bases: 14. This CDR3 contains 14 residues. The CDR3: CASRGGGPFDEQYF. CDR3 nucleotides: TGCGCCTCCCGGGGGGGAGGGCCATTCGACGAGCAGTACTTC. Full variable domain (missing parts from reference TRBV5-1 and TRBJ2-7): KAGVTQTPRYLIKTRGQQVTLSCSPISGHRSVSWYQQTPGQGLQFLFEYFSETQRNKGNFPGRFSGRQFSNSRSEMNVSTLELGDSALYLCASRGGGPFDEQYFGPGTRLTVT.

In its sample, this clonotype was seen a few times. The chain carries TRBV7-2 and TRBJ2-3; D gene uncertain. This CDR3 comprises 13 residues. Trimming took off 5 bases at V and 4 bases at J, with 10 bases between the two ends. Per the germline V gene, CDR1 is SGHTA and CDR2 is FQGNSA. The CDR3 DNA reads TGTGCCAGCAGCCCTCCCGGCGCAGATACGCAGTATTTT. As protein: CASSPPGADTQYF.

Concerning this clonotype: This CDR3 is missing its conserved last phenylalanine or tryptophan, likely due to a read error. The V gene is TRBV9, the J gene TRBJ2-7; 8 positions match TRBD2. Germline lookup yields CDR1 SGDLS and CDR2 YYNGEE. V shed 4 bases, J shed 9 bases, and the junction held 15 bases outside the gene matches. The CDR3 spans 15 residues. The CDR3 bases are TGTGCCAGCAGCACCGGGGCGGGGGGAAATCCCGTGCAGTACTAC. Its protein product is CASSTGAGGNPVQYY.

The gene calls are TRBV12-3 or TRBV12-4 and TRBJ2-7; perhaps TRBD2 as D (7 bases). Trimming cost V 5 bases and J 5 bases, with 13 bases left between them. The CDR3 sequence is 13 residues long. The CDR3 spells CASSLGGGDEQYF. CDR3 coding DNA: TGTGCCAGCAGTCTAGGGGGGGGAGACGAGCAGTACTTC.

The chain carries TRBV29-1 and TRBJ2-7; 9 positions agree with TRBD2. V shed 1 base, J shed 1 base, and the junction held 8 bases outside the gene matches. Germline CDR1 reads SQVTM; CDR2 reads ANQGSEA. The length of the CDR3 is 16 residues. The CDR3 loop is CSVEVSGSIESYEQYF. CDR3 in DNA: TGCAGCGTTGAAGTTAGCGGGAGTATTGAGTCCTACGAGCAGTACTTC.

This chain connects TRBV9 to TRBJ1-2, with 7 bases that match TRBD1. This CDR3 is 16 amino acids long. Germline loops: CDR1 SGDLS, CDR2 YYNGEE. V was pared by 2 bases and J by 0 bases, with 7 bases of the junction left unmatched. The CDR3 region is CASSVGTGTANYGYTF. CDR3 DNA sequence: TGTGCCAGCAGCGTCGGGACCGGGACAGCTAACTATGGCTACACCTTC.

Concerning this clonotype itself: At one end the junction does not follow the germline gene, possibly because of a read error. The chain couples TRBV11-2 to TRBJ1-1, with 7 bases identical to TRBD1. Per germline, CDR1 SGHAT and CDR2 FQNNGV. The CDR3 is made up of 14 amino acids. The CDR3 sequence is CAGRKALQGTEAFF. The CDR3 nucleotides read TGTGCCGGCAGGAAGGCGCTACAGGGGACTGAAGCTTTCTTT.

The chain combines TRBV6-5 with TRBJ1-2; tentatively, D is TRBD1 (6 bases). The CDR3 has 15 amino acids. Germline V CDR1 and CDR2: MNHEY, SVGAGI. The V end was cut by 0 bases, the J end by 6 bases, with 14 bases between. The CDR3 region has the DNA TGTGCCAGCAGTTACTCGACGGACAGTGACGATGGCTACACCTTC. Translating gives CASSYSTDSDDGYTF.

CDR3 sequence reads: CASSADRGSSPLHF. In DNA, the CDR3 is TGTGCCAGTAGTGCCGACAGGGGAAGTTCACCCCTCCACTTT. The chain combines TRBV11-2 with TRBJ1-6, with TRBD1 identical over 8 bases. The CDR3 extends over 14 amino acids. The V segment lost 9 bases and the J segment 9 bases; nucleotides outside the gene matches: 10. CDR1 and CDR2 from the germline V gene are SGHAT and FQNNGV. Full variable domain (rest looked up from reference TRBV11-2 and TRBJ1-6): EAGVAQSPRYKIIEKRQSVAFWCNPISGHATLYWYQQILGQGPKLLIQFQNNGVVDDSQLPKDRFSAERLKGVDSTLKIQPAKLEDSAVYLCASSADRGSSPLHFGNGTRLTVT.

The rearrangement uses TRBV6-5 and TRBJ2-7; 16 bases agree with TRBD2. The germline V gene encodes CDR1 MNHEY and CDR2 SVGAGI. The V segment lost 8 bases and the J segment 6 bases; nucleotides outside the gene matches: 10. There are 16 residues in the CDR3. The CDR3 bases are TGTGCCAGCCGTCCGGGACTAGCGGGAGGGCCGGGCGAGCAGTACTTC. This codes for CASRPGLAGGPGEQYF.

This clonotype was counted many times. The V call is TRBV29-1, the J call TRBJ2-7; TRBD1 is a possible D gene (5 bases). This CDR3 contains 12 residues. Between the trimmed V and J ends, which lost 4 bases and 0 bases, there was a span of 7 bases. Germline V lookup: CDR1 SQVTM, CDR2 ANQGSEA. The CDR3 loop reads CSVADSSYEQYF. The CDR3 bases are TGCAGCGTTGCCGACAGCTCCTACGAGCAGTACTTC.

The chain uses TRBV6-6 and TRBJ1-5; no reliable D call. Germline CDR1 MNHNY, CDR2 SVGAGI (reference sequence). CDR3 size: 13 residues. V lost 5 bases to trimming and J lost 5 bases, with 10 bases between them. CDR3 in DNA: TGTGCCAGCAGTGAAACTAAGCATCAGCCCCAGCATTTT. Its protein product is CASSETKHQPQHF.

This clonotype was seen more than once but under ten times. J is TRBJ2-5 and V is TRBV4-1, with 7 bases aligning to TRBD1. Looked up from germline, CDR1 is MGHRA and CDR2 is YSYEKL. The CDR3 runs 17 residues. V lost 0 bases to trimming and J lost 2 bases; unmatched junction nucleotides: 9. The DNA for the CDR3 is TGCGCCAGCAGCCAAGATACCCCGGGGACAGTGCAAGAGACCCAGTACTTC. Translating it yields CASSQDTPGTVQETQYF.

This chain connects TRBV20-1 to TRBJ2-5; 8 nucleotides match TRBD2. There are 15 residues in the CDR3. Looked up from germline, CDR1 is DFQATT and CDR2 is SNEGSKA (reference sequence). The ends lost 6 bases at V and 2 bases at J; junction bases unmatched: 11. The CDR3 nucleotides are TGCAGTGCGTCCTGGAGCGGGAGTAGTCAAGAGACCCAGTACTTC. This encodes CSASWSGSSQETQYF.

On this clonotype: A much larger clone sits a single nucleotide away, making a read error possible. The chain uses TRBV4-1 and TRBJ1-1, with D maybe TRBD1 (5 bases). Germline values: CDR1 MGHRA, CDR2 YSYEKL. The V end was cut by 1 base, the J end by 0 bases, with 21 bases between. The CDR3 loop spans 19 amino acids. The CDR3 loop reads CASSQGLGHIEGLNTEAFF. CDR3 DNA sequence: TGCGCCAGCAGCCAAGGTCTTGGACACATAGAAGGCCTGAACACTGAAGCTTTCTTT.